This T cell receptor beta chain is drawn from a study of metastatic and nonmetastatic thyroid tumors. Background on the study: Comparative analysis of repertoires was undertaken across blood and tumor or nodule tissue obtained from malignant and benign thyroid patients.

This clone turned up a few times. Its antigen remains unknown. Original processing methods: For papillary thyroid cancer, a distant-metastasis classifier was constructed from CDR3 differences observed across clinicopathological groups. TCRdb re-analyzed the PCR reads through MiXCR. TCRdb's processing, not the authors', yielded these V and J calls. The table has 30,000 to 35,000 clones, about a fifth seen once; the top ten hold roughly 3.1%. Findings and caveats of the study: Reportedly, malignant thyroid tumors had significantly higher TCR beta diversity than benign nodules, in blood and tumor.

V dropped 7 bases and J dropped 5 bases, with 14 bases sitting between them. Germline CDR1 MNHNS, CDR2 SASEGT. CDR3 length equals 13 residues. Prior to thyroid surgery, none of the patients had received any treatment. The material sequenced was tumor tissue. The sequence derives from a male donor with papillary thyroid cancer or a benign thyroid nodule (not recorded which). Some clones in this sample may be carry-over from other donors' samples. This chain links TRBV6-1 with TRBJ1-1; D is uncertain. The CDR3 loop is CASTRSLGTEAFF. CDR3 bases: TGTGCCAGCACCCGATCGCTGGGTACTGAAGCTTTCTTT.